The 18 T cell receptor beta chains below all came from one sample that was sequenced in a study of cytomegalovirus exposure and HLA in healthy donors. The study ran its PCR with 60 Vbeta and 13 Jbeta primers. Produced via immunoSEQ multiplex PCR; TCRdb's table is partial and in-frame only. The sample carries fewer than 200,000 clones, around 79% recorded once. Sequencing was performed on PBMCs. These receptors all come from a man in his forties or fifties in good health and CMV-seronegative.

V usage is TRBV28 and J usage is TRBJ2-7, with unresolved D. V gave up 4 bases and J gave up 2 bases, with 9 bases separating them. The CDR3 covers 13 residues. CDR1 and CDR2 (germline): MDHEN, SYDVKM. The DNA for the CDR3 is TGTGCCAGCAGTTCCACAAAAACCTACGAGCAGTACTTC. It codes for CASSSTKTYEQYF.

This clone was seen more than once but under ten times. A junction boundary mismatches the germline segment, possibly from a read error. The gene calls are TRBV7-9 and TRBJ1-4; 7 bases map to TRBD1. The CDR3 runs to 17 residues. Germline lookup yields CDR1 SEHNR and CDR2 FQNEAQ (reference sequence). The CDR3 region has the DNA TGTTCCAGCAGCTTCACGGAGGGGGCCGGGACTAATGAAAAACTGTTTTTT. Amino acid sequence: CSSSFTEGAGTNEKLFF. Full variable domain (rest looked up from reference TRBV7-9 and TRBJ1-4): DTGVSQNPRHKITKRGQNVTFRCDPISEHNRLYWYRQTLGQGPEFLTYFQNEAQLEKSRLLSDRFSAERPKGSFSTLEIQRTEQGDSAMYLCSSSFTEGAGTNEKLFFGSGTQLSVL.

The J gene is TRBJ2-3, the V gene TRBV10-3; 7 bases are shared with TRBD2. J gave up 3 bases and V 2 bases, and 5 bases lay outside the gene matches. CDR1 and CDR2 (germline): ENHRY, SYGVKD. The CDR3 contains 15 residues. The CDR3 DNA reads as TGTGCCATCAGTGAGACGGGGGGTACGACAGATACGCAGTATTTT. Translating it yields CAISETGGTTDTQYF.

Details on this clone: An end of the junction differs from the germline gene, which may be a read error. This chain connects TRBV7-9 to TRBJ2-1; no clear D. This CDR3 contains 17 residues. Germline V CDR1 and CDR2: SEHNR, FQNEAQ (reference sequence). CDR3 amino acids: CSSSLSQARATYNEQFF. In DNA, the CDR3 is TGTTCCAGCAGCTTATCTCAAGCTAGAGCAACCTACAATGAGCAGTTCTTC.

The CDR3, as DNA: TGTGCCAGCAGCGTAGCAGTGACAGGGGGCTACGAGCAGTACTTC. Its translation: CASSVAVTGGYEQYF. The chain uses TRBV9 and TRBJ2-5; 9 bases agree with TRBD1. The last part of the DNA fits TRBJ2-7 better; the J call may be wrong. Germline V lookup: CDR1 SGDLS, CDR2 YYNGEE. CDR3 length: 15 amino acids.

This chain connects TRBV6-5 to TRBJ2-2, with a tentative D call TRBD1 (6 bases). Germline V gene data show CDR1 as MNHEY and CDR2 as SVGAGI. This CDR3 is 14 amino acids long. V was pared by 8 bases and J by 9 bases, with 19 bases between. The CDR3 bases are TGTGCCAGCTCCGGGACACCCAAAGTGAGGGAGCTGTTTTTT. Its protein is CASSGTPKVRELFF.

The gene calls are TRBV6-5 and TRBJ2-4; D is possibly TRBD1 (6 bases). V lost 5 bases and J 10 bases, leaving 15 bases between the germline ends. The CDR3 runs 13 residues. Germline V gene lookup returns CDR1 MNHEY and CDR2 SVGAGI. The CDR3 sequence: CASSDRIGAIQYF. DNA for the CDR3: TGTGCCAGCAGTGACAGGATAGGGGCTATTCAGTACTTC.

This chain links TRBV15 with TRBJ2-7; D call uncertain. CDR3 length equals 14 residues. Trimming pared 0 bases from V and 0 bases from J, leaving 6 bases between. Germline V CDR1 and CDR2: LNHNV, YYDKDF (reference sequence). The CDR3 bases are TGTGCCACCAGCAGAGAGCGCGTCTCCTACGAGCAGTACTTC. It translates to CATSRERVSYEQYF.

This chain connects TRBV7-9 to TRBJ2-3; weak D call: TRBD1 (6 bases). Germline values: CDR1 SEHNR, CDR2 FQNEAQ (reference sequence). The V and J ends lost 3 bases and 0 bases respectively, with 13 bases between them. The CDR3 runs to 16 residues. The chain's CDR3 is CASSFKAGESTDTQYF. For the CDR3, the DNA is TGTGCCAGCAGCTTTAAAGCAGGGGAGAGCACAGATACGCAGTATTTT. Filled out from reference TRBV7-9 and TRBJ2-3, the complete variable domain reads DTGVSQNPRHKITKRGQNVTFRCDPISEHNRLYWYRQTLGQGPEFLTYFQNEAQLEKSRLLSDRFSAERPKGSFSTLEIQRTEQGDSAMYLCASSFKAGESTDTQYFGPGTRLTVL.

The chain uses TRBV30 and TRBJ2-5, with 7 bases identical to TRBD2. The J call may not be correct, given that the DNA end is closer to TRBJ2-7. The CDR3 has 14 amino acids. Germline V gene lookup returns CDR1 GTSNPN and CDR2 SVGIG (reference sequence). For the CDR3, the DNA is TGTGCCTGGAGTATGGGACTAACGAGCTACGAGCAGTACTTC. Residues: CAWSMGLTSYEQYF.

This clone was detected only a few times. This rearrangement joins TRBV29-1 to TRBJ2-1, with TRBD2 identical over 13 bases. Germline values: CDR1 SQVTM, CDR2 ANQGSEA. CDR3 size: 13 residues. The V segment lost 4 bases and the J segment 6 bases; nucleotides outside the gene matches: 0. The CDR3 sequence is CSVGTSGSNEQFF. The DNA of the CDR3 is TGCAGCGTTGGGACTAGCGGGAGCAATGAGCAGTTCTTC.

V is TRBV28 and J is TRBJ2-5; the D gene is possibly TRBD1 (6 bases). CDR1 and CDR2 (germline): MDHEN, SYDVKM. Deletions cut 7 bases from V and 1 base from J, with 13 bases between. The CDR3 is 14 residues long. CDR3 bases: TGTGCCAGCACCCTGACAGGAATCCAAGAGACCCAGTACTTC. Translation: CASTLTGIQETQYF.

CDR3: CASRQGGGNGYTF. Written as DNA, the CDR3 is TGTGCCAGCAGACAGGGGGGAGGGAATGGCTACACCTTC. The chain recombines TRBV7-2 with TRBJ1-2; TRBD1 matches at 8 bases. CDR1 is SGHTA and CDR2 is FQGNSA in the germline V gene. This CDR3 comprises 13 residues. V shed 6 bases, J shed 6 bases, and the junction held 6 bases outside the gene matches.

This clone has more than one count but fewer than ten. CDR3 DNA: TGTGCCAGCAGCCCCGGACTACCCGGTGAGACCCAGTACTTC. This codes for CASSPGLPGETQYF. V usage is TRBV5-4 and J usage is TRBJ2-5, with D maybe TRBD2 (6 bases). CDR1 is SGHNT, CDR2 YYREEE, per germline (reference sequence). This CDR3 comprises 14 residues. V was shortened by 4 bases and J by 5 bases, with 15 bases between the two germline ends. Using reference TRBV5-4 and TRBJ2-5 for the parts outside the CDR3, the full variable domain is ETGVTQSPTHLIKTRGQQVTLRCSSQSGHNTVSWYQQALGQGPQFIFQYYREEENGRGNFPPRFSGLQFPNYSSELNVNALELDDSALYLCASSPGLPGETQYFGPGTRLLVL.

This chain links TRBV10-3 with TRBJ1-5; possible D gene TRBD1, 5 bases. V gave up 4 bases and J gave up 5 bases, with 18 bases separating them. The CDR3 is 16 amino acids. The germline V gene encodes CDR1 ENHRY and CDR2 SYGVKD. DNA for the CDR3: TGTGCCATCAGTGGTAGTGGGCAGGGAGGAGATCAGCCCCAGCATTTT. Protein: CAISGSGQGGDQPQHF.

The chain has TRBV23-1 and TRBJ1-4; tentatively, D is TRBD1 (6 bases). TRBV23-1 qualifies as an ORF whose function is uncertain. CDR3 length: 19 amino acids. Trimming shortened V by 0 bases and J by 1 base, and 18 bases separated the two germline ends. The CDR3, as DNA: TGCGCCAGCAGTCAATCGGGGGGGGCCCCCACACAAACTAATGAAAAACTGTTTTTT. Translating gives CASSQSGGAPTQTNEKLFF.

The chain combines TRBV11-2 with TRBJ2-1; the D gene is possibly TRBD1 (5 bases). The V gene lost 6 bases and the J gene lost 0 bases, with 15 bases spanning the gap. Per germline, CDR1 SGHAT and CDR2 FQNNGV. The CDR3 has 16 amino acids. The CDR3 loop reads CASSWGQGLSYNEQFF. The CDR3 DNA reads TGTGCCAGCAGTTGGGGTCAGGGCCTCTCCTACAATGAGCAGTTCTTC.

This chain uses TRBV5-1 with TRBJ2-7; a weak D match, TRBD1 (5 bases). Trimming stripped 3 bases from V and 3 bases from J, with 16 bases between. Germline CDR1 reads SGHRS; CDR2 reads YFSETQ. This CDR3 region has 15 residues. CDR3 loop: CASSSDSQIIYEQYF. CDR3 coding DNA: TGCGCCAGCAGCTCAGACAGTCAGATTATCTACGAGCAGTACTTC.